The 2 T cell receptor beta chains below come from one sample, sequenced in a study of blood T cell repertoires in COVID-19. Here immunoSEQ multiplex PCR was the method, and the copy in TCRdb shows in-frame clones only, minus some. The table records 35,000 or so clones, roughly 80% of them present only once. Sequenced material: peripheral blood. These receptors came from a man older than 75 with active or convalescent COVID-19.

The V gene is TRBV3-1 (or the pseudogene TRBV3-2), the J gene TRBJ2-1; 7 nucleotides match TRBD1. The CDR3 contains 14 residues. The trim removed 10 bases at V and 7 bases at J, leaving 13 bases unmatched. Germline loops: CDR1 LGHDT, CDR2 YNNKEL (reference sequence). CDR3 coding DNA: TGTGCCACCCAGACAGGGCAGGCGAAGAATGAGCAGTTCTTC. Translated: CATQTGQAKNEQFF.

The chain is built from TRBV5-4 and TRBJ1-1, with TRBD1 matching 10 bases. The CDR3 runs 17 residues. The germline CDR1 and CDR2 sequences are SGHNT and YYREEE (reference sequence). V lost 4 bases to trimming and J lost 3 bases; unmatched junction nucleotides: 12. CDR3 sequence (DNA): TGTGCCAGCAGCGCGCAGACAGGGGGCAAAAGGTACACTGAAGCTTTCTTT. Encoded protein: CASSAQTGGKRYTEAFF.